This T cell receptor beta chain was sequenced in a study of blood T cell repertoires in COVID-19. Study context: Acute and convalescent COVID-19 samples came from the United States, Italy and Spain.

The method was immunoSEQ multiplex PCR; TCRdb's version includes in-frame clones alone and lacks a portion of them. This table has around 53,000 clones, approximately 90% appearing once. This clone has only one observation. This receptor was taken from a woman aged 55-70 years with COVID-19, enrolled during active disease. Sequenced sample: peripheral blood.

CDR3 region: CASSEAGTSGFLSYEQYF. CDR3 DNA: TGTGCCAGCAGTGAAGCGGGGACTAGCGGATTCCTTTCCTACGAGCAGTACTTC. The V gene is TRBV2, the J gene TRBJ2-7, with TRBD2 matching over 11 bases. CDR1 is SNHLY, CDR2 FYNNEI, per germline. The V gene end was trimmed by 0 bases and the J gene end by 1 base; junction bases not matched to a gene: 8. CDR3 length equals 18 residues. The full variable domain, in which reference TRBV2 and TRBJ2-7 provide the parts outside the CDR3, is EPEVTQTPSHQVTQMGQEVILRCVPISNHLYFYWYRQILGQKVEFLVSFYNNEISEKSEIFDDQFSVERPDGSNFTLKIRSTKLEDSAMYFCASSEAGTSGFLSYEQYFGPGTRLTVT.